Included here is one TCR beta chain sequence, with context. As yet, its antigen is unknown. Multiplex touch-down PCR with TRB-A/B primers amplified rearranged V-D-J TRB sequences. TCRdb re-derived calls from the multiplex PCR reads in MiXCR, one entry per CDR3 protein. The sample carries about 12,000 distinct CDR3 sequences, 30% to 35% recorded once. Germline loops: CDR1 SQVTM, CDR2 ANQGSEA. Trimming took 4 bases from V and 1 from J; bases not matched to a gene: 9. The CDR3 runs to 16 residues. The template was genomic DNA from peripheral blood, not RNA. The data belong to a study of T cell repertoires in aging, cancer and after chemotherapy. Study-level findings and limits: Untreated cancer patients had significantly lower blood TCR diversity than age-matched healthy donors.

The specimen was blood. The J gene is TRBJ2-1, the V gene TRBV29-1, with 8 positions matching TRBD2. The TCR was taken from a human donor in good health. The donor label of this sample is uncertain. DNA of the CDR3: TGCAGCGTTGGCAGTTGGAGCGGGGGTTCCTACAATGAGCAGTTCTTC. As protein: CSVGSWSGGSYNEQFF.